The 29 T cell receptor beta chains reported below all come from one sample, sequenced in a study of blood T cell repertoires in COVID-19 (dated by TCRdb to the early 2020s). The library was built by means of the immunoSEQ multiplex PCR assay. In its TCRdb copy, this immuneACCESS table keeps in-frame sequences only and misses some clones. Where compared with another copy, unresolved V genes explain less than half of these, and the others have no known cause. The sample records tens of thousands of clones, around 85% of which are singletons. The top ten clones comprise approximately 10% of the sample. Sequencing was done on a sample of peripheral blood. These receptors were collected from a man aged 65 to 79 with acute or convalescent COVID-19.

This clone was seen just once. The genes are TRBV11-1 and TRBJ2-2; perhaps TRBD1 as D (5 bases). V lost 6 bases, J lost 2 bases, and 10 bases lay in between. The CDR3 runs to 14 residues. CDR1 is SGHAT and CDR2 is FQDESV in the germline V gene (reference sequence). As DNA, the CDR3 is TGTGCCAGCAGAATAGGGGATAACACCGGGGAGCTGTTTTTT. It specifies CASRIGDNTGELFF.

The chain has TRBV9 and TRBJ2-7; unclear D gene. This CDR3 is 16 amino acids long. V was trimmed by 0 bases and J by 2 bases, leaving 15 bases between them. CDR1 is SGDLS, CDR2 YYNGEE, per germline. Here the CDR3 DNA reads TGTGCCAGCAGCGTAGCTATGCGGAGCCGCACCTACGAGCAGTACTTC. This sequence encodes CASSVAMRSRTYEQYF.

J is TRBJ2-2 and V is TRBV5-1, with 8 bases that match TRBD1. CDR1 and CDR2 from the germline V gene are SGHRS and YFSETQ. V was pared by 0 bases and J by 5 bases, with 6 bases of the junction left unmatched. The CDR3 contains 16 residues. The CDR3 is CASSLGTGRSTGELFF. The CDR3 DNA is TGCGCCAGCAGCTTGGGGACAGGGAGAAGTACCGGGGAGCTGTTTTTT.

This clone appeared a few times. The chain carries TRBV3-1 (or the pseudogene TRBV3-2) and TRBJ1-1; D not certain. Trimming shortened V by 4 bases and J by 11 bases, and 11 bases separated the two germline ends. The germline V gene encodes CDR1 LGHDT and CDR2 YNNKEL (reference sequence). CDR3 size: 11 residues. CDR3 region: CASSRGLGAFF. CDR3 bases: TGTGCCAGCAGCCGAGGGTTGGGCGCTTTCTTT.

The chain carries TRBV3-1 (or the pseudogene TRBV3-2) and TRBJ2-1; TRBD1 agrees at 8 bases. The CDR3 consists of 15 residues. CDR1 is LGHDT and CDR2 is YNNKEL in the germline V gene (reference sequence). With V trimmed by 4 bases and J by 2 bases, 4 bases remained unmatched. The CDR3 protein is CASSLDRGPYNEQFF. The CDR3, as DNA: TGTGCCAGCAGCCTCGACAGGGGCCCCTACAATGAGCAGTTCTTC.

The genes are TRBV5-4 and TRBJ2-3; D unresolved. There are 16 residues in the CDR3. The V gene lost 0 bases and the J gene lost 3 bases, with 14 bases spanning the gap. Germline CDR1 and CDR2: SGHNT and YYREEE (reference sequence). CDR3 sequence reads: CASSLESLRGTDTQYF. DNA of the CDR3: TGTGCCAGCAGCTTGGAAAGCTTACGCGGTACAGATACGCAGTATTTT. Together with reference TRBV5-4 and TRBJ2-3, the CDR3 gives the full variable domain: ETGVTQSPTHLIKTRGQQVTLRCSSQSGHNTVSWYQQALGQGPQFIFQYYREEENGRGNFPPRFSGLQFPNYSSELNVNALELDDSALYLCASSLESLRGTDTQYFGPGTRLTVL.

The chain is built from TRBV10-1 and TRBJ1-4; possible D gene TRBD1, 5 bases. The length of the CDR3 is 13 residues. With 6 bases removed from V and 9 bases from J, the gap between germline ends came to 14 bases. The germline V gene has CDR1 WNHNN and CDR2 SYGVQD (reference sequence). The CDR3: CASSSSDTQKLFF. CDR3 DNA sequence: TGCGCCAGCAGCTCGTCGGACACCCAAAAACTGTTTTTT.

The chain combines TRBV7-9 with TRBJ2-1, with TRBD2 matching over 10 bases. Germline CDR1 and CDR2: SEHNR and FQNEAQ (reference sequence). CDR3 length: 15 amino acids. With 3 bases clipped from V and 6 bases from J, the junction kept 5 bases outside the gene matches. The CDR3 sequence is CASSFLSGGSNEQFF. CDR3 coding DNA: TGTGCCAGCAGCTTCCTTAGCGGGGGGAGCAATGAGCAGTTCTTC. The full variable domain, its missing parts supplied by reference TRBV7-9 and TRBJ2-1, is DTGVSQNPRHKITKRGQNVTFRCDPISEHNRLYWYRQTLGQGPEFLTYFQNEAQLEKSRLLSDRFSAERPKGSFSTLEIQRTEQGDSAMYLCASSFLSGGSNEQFFGPGTRLTVL.

This chain uses TRBV9 with TRBJ1-4; tentative D call: TRBD1 (6 bases). This CDR3 spans 15 amino acids. Trimming took off 4 bases at V and 3 bases at J, with 13 bases between the two ends. The germline V gene encodes CDR1 SGDLS and CDR2 YYNGEE. CDR3 coding DNA: TGTGCCAGCAGCCCCCGACAGGCCTCTAATGAAAAACTGTTTTTT. It yields the protein CASSPRQASNEKLFF.

CDR3 nucleotide sequence: TGTGCCAGCAGCCTGGGACTAGCGGAAGAGACCCAGTACTTC. Translated, it gives CASSLGLAEETQYF. The V call is TRBV7-9, the J call TRBJ2-5; TRBD2 matches at 11 bases. V shed 5 bases and J 3 bases; nucleotides not matched to a gene: 2. The germline V gene has CDR1 SEHNR and CDR2 FQNEAQ (reference sequence). The CDR3 extends over 14 amino acids.

The chain uses TRBV7-6 and TRBJ1-5; tentative D call: TRBD1 (6 bases). CDR3 size: 15 residues. The germline CDR1 and CDR2 sequences are SGHVS and FNYEAQ. Deletions cut 1 base from V and 4 bases from J, with 11 bases between. In nucleotides, the CDR3 is TGTGCCAGCAGCTTAGTGGACAGTCGGAATCAGCCCCAGCATTTT. Translated: CASSLVDSRNQPQHF.

The J gene is TRBJ2-1, the V gene TRBV9; 8 bases agree with TRBD2. V lost 1 base and J lost 5; bases outside the gene matches: 5. CDR3 length: 15 residues. Germline CDR1 and CDR2: SGDLS and YYNGEE. CDR3 bases: TGTGCCAGCAGCGTACGGGGGGGCCTGGACAATGAGCAGTTCTTC. Amino acid sequence: CASSVRGGLDNEQFF.

This sequence joins TRBV29-1 and TRBJ2-7; 8 bases are a match to TRBD2. Germline V CDR1 and CDR2: SQVTM, ANQGSEA. The CDR3 totals 13 residues. The V gene end was trimmed by 4 bases and the J gene end by 6 bases; junction bases not matched to a gene: 8. CDR3 loop: CSVVVGGASEQYF. Here the CDR3 DNA reads TGCAGCGTTGTGGTCGGGGGGGCGTCCGAGCAGTACTTC.

The V gene is TRBV4-1, the J gene TRBJ2-5, with TRBD1 matching over 8 bases. Germline trimming cut 0 bases from V and 7 bases from J; bases unmatched to any gene: 13. CDR3 length: 17 amino acids. Germline CDR1 reads MGHRA; CDR2 reads YSYEKL. CDR3 residues: CASSQDISQGVPWTQYF. DNA of the CDR3: TGCGCCAGCAGCCAAGATATCTCACAGGGGGTACCATGGACCCAGTACTTC.

The rearrangement joins TRBV6-1 to TRBJ2-7, with 7 bases aligning to TRBD1. Trimming at V came to 3 bases and at J to 6 bases, leaving 11 bases not matched to a gene. Per germline, CDR1 MNHNS and CDR2 SASEGT. The CDR3 is made up of 15 amino acids. CDR3 nucleotides: TGTGCCAGCAGTGACCGAGACGGGACAGACCTCGAGCAGTACTTC. Its translation is CASSDRDGTDLEQYF.

A single count supports this clone. This chain joins TRBV13 and TRBJ1-6; 7 nucleotides align to TRBD1. The CDR3 runs to 15 residues. Germline loops: CDR1 PRHDT, CDR2 FYEKMQ (reference sequence). V gave up 3 bases and J gave up 1 base; unmatched junction bases: 0. The CDR3 DNA reads TGTGCCAGCAGCTTGACAGGGTCCTATAATTCACCCCTCCACTTT. This sequence encodes CASSLTGSYNSPLHF.

This clone was counted only a few times. The rearrangement joins TRBV6-5 to TRBJ1-2, with TRBD1 matching over 9 bases. Germline CDR1 reads MNHEY; CDR2 reads SVGAGI. The ends lost 6 bases at V and 10 bases at J; junction bases unmatched: 9. The CDR3 totals 13 residues. This chain's CDR3 is CASSTTGGKDYTF. CDR3 sequence (DNA): TGTGCCAGCAGCACGACAGGGGGAAAAGACTACACCTTC.

The chain has TRBV10-3 and TRBJ2-1, with D possibly matching TRBD1 (6 bases). The CDR3 loop spans 12 amino acids. Between the trimmed V and J ends, which lost 5 bases and 8 bases, there was a span of 10 bases. CDR1 and CDR2 (germline): ENHRY, SYGVKD. The CDR3 DNA sequence: TGTGCCATCAGTATAGGGGGTTATGAGCAGTTCTTC. Protein sequence: CAISIGGYEQFF.

This clone is a singleton in its sample. V gene TRBV18 combines with J gene TRBJ2-5; a weak D match, TRBD1 (6 bases). The V gene lost 6 bases and the J gene lost 1 base, with 15 bases spanning the gap. The CDR3 is 15 amino acids. Germline CDR1 and CDR2: KGHSH and LQKENI. The CDR3 region is CASSLEDSFQETQYF. The CDR3 DNA is TGTGCCAGCTCTCTGGAGGACAGCTTCCAAGAGACCCAGTACTTC.

A few counts support this clone. This sequence joins TRBV11-3 and TRBJ2-2; D possibly corresponds to TRBD1 (5 bases). Between the trimmed V and J ends, which lost 2 bases and 5 bases, there was a span of 6 bases. The CDR3 contains 13 residues. Germline V gives CDR1 SGHNT, CDR2 YENEEA. This CDR3 reads CASSLRGTGELFF. The CDR3, as DNA: TGTGCCAGCAGCTTAAGGGGAACCGGGGAGCTGTTTTTT.

The rearrangement joins TRBV6-4 to TRBJ1-5; TRBD1 matches 7 bases. This CDR3 has 16 residues. Germline lookup yields CDR1 MRHNA and CDR2 SNTAGT. V lost 10 bases to trimming and J lost 5 bases; unmatched junction nucleotides: 17. The CDR3 DNA follows: TGTGCCATACAGGGGTATCTGGTCTCTGGGGATCAGCCCCAGCATTTT. Amino acid sequence: CAIQGYLVSGDQPQHF.

The rearrangement uses TRBV7-8 and TRBJ2-1; the match to TRBD2 covers 7 bases. J was trimmed by 2 bases and V by 5 bases; bases with no gene match: 12. Germline V gene sequence: CDR1 SGHVS, CDR2 FQNEAQ. The CDR3 length is 17 residues. CDR3 nucleotides: TGTGCCAGCAGCCTCACCCAACTGGCGGGGGCCTACAATGAGCAGTTCTTC. This sequence encodes CASSLTQLAGAYNEQFF.

The rearrangement links TRBV28 to TRBJ1-1; possible D gene TRBD1, 6 bases. The CDR3 is made up of 13 amino acids. Germline-derived CDR1 and CDR2 are MDHEN and SYDVKM. Trimming left V 6 bases short and J 5 bases short, with 13 bases between. CDR3 residues: CASRGGSTTEAFF. CDR3 coding DNA: TGTGCCAGCAGAGGGGGATCCACTACTGAAGCTTTCTTT.

CDR3 amino acids: CASSEGQGIGELFF. CDR3 DNA: TGTGCCAGCAGTGAAGGGCAGGGAATCGGGGAGCTGTTTTTT. The rearrangement uses TRBV6-1 and TRBJ2-2, with D maybe TRBD1 (5 bases). The germline V gene encodes CDR1 MNHNS and CDR2 SASEGT. V was shortened by 1 base and J by 7 bases, with 10 bases between the two germline ends. There are 14 residues in the CDR3.

The CDR3 region is CASSTDPGKTQYF. Written as DNA, the CDR3 is TGTGCCAGCAGTACGGACCCCGGGAAGACCCAGTACTTC. The V call is TRBV9, the J call TRBJ2-5; the D gene is possibly TRBD2 (5 bases). Trimming stripped 5 bases from V and 6 bases from J, with 14 bases between. The CDR3 totals 13 residues. Germline loops: CDR1 SGDLS, CDR2 YYNGEE.

The chain couples TRBV12-3 or TRBV12-4 to TRBJ1-2; D remains ambiguous. The CDR3 runs 12 residues. The V and J ends lost 4 bases and 2 bases respectively, with 5 bases between them. The CDR3 DNA follows: TGTGCCAGCAGTTATCGGAACTATGGCTACACCTTC. Protein product: CASSYRNYGYTF.

This chain connects TRBV2 to TRBJ1-2, with 10 nucleotides matching TRBD1. Germline-derived CDR1 and CDR2 are SNHLY and FYNNEI. CDR3 length equals 15 residues. V lost 4 bases to trimming and J lost 2 bases; unmatched junction nucleotides: 4. The CDR3 is CASSAWTGGNYGYTF. The CDR3 DNA sequence: TGTGCCAGCAGTGCCTGGACAGGGGGAAACTATGGCTACACCTTC.

The chain carries TRBV20-1 and TRBJ2-3; possibly TRBD2 for D (6 bases). Germline V lookup: CDR1 DFQATT, CDR2 SNEGSKA (reference sequence). The CDR3 has 11 amino acids. With 6 bases removed from V and 7 bases from J, the gap between germline ends came to 11 bases. CDR3: CSAIGGHTQYF. DNA of the CDR3: TGCAGTGCGATCGGGGGACATACGCAGTATTTT.

V and J are TRBV7-2 and TRBJ2-3; TRBD1 matches at 8 bases. This CDR3 has 16 amino acids. The ends lost 5 bases at V and 1 base at J; junction bases unmatched: 8. CDR1 SGHTA and CDR2 FQGNSA come from the germline V gene. CDR3 coding DNA: TGTGCCAGCAGCACAGACAGGGGTGGCGGCACAGATACGCAGTATTTT. It translates to CASSTDRGGGTDTQYF.